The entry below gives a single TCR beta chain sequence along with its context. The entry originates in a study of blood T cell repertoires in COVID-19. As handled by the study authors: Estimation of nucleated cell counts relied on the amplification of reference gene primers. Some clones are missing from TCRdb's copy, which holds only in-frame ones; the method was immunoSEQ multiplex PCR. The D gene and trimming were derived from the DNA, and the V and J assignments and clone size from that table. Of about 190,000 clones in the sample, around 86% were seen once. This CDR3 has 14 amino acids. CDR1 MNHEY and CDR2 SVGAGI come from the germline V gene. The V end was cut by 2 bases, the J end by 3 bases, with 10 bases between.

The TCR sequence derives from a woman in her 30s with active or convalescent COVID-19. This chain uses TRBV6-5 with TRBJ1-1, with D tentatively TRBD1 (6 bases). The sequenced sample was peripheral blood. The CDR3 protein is CASSYGGAHTEAFF. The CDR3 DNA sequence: TGTGCCAGCAGTTACGGGGGGGCTCACACTGAAGCTTTCTTT.